This T cell receptor (beta chain) appears in the sequencing data of a study of resident and recirculating memory T cells in vitiligo. Study-wide findings and caveats: Clonality differed among vitiligo lesions, with no unique dominant clone.

With regard to this clone: Its antigen is as yet unknown.

The J segment lost 8 bases and the V segment lost 4 bases, leaving 3 bases of the junction unmatched. There are 13 residues in the CDR3. Per germline, CDR1 SGHKS and CDR2 YYEKEE (reference sequence). Some clones are missing from TCRdb's copy, which holds only in-frame ones; the method was immunoSEQ multiplex PCR. The table has about 45,000 clones, roughly 91% seen once; the top ten hold more than 3.5%. The sequence derives from a male donor with vitiligo. The V gene is TRBV5-5, the J gene TRBJ2-6, with 7 bases aligning to TRBD1. Sequenced: blood. The CDR3 sequence: CASSKGQPNVLTF. The CDR3, as DNA: TGTGCCAGCAGCAAGGGACAGCCCAACGTCCTGACTTTC.